This T cell receptor beta chain appears in the sequencing data of a study of T-cell reconstitution after alpha-beta-depleted transplantation in children. General study findings and limits: For some patients, TCRbeta diversity was high at day 60 because of recipient T cells and thymic progenitors that survived. Several hundred rapidly expanded clones from non-depleted graft cells reportedly supplied alpha-beta T cells about two months post-transplant. Counts and diversity of T cells one year after transplant came mostly from newly produced T cells.

From germline, CDR1 is MNHEY and CDR2 SMNVEV (reference sequence). CDR3 length: 15 residues. Trimming took 2 bases from V and 0 from J; bases not matched to a gene: 3. It was with unique molecular identifiers that the TCRbeta library was prepared. TCRdb passed the PCR reads through MiXCR, listing each CDR3 protein once. The sample lists over 25,000 distinct CDR3 sequences; under 6.5% were seen once. Ten or more counts support this clonotype. Its antigen is unidentified. The rearrangement joins TRBV27 to TRBJ2-5, with 7 bases that match TRBD1. This sequence was found in a child less than two years old who had a stem cell transplant for acute myeloid leukemia, so the T cells may come from the graft donor. Sequencing used peripheral blood, obtained 60 days after TCRalphabeta/CD19-depleted stem cell transplant. CDR3 sequence reads: CASSLLDRYQETQYF. The CDR3 DNA reads as TGTGCCAGCAGTTTACTGGACAGGTACCAAGAGACCCAGTACTTC.